Below, 3 T cell receptor beta chains from the same sample are listed, as sequenced in a study of OX40 agonist ivuxolimab in advanced cancers. Sequencing was performed with immunoSEQ multiplex PCR; in TCRdb, only in-frame clones are kept and a portion is missing. The profile shows 80,000 to 100,000 clones, 94% of them singletons. This sample comprised CD4+ or CD8+ T cells sorted from blood, obtained in a trial of the OX40 agonist ivuxolimab. These receptors were collected from an adult with an advanced solid tumor such as melanoma, head and neck, liver or kidney cancer.

The chain couples TRBV27 to TRBJ2-3; D remains unclear. V lost 8 bases to trimming and J lost 4 bases, with 19 bases between them. Germline loops: CDR1 MNHEY, CDR2 SMNVEV (reference sequence). This CDR3 comprises 15 residues. The CDR3 here is CASSSTWALADTQYF. Here the CDR3 DNA reads TGTGCCAGCTCTTCTACATGGGCCTTGGCAGATACGCAGTATTTT.

This clone was counted a single time. V and J are TRBV30 and TRBJ2-1; 9 bases map to TRBD2. CDR1 is GTSNPN and CDR2 is SVGIG in the germline V gene (reference sequence). There are 15 residues in the CDR3. J lost 7 bases, V lost 3 bases, and 10 bases had no gene match. The CDR3 nucleotides read TGTGCCTGGAGCTCGGGGACTAGCAAATCGAATGAGCAGTTCTTC. Translation gives CAWSSGTSKSNEQFF.

This clone was detected once. This rearrangement joins TRBV6-6 to TRBJ2-1; D gene unclear. V lost 7 bases and J lost 6, with 13 bases in between. The CDR3 runs 13 residues. In germline, CDR1 is MNHNY, CDR2 SVGAGI (reference sequence). The CDR3 protein is CASTIGTSNEQFF. The CDR3 nucleotides are TGTGCCAGCACTATCGGCACATCCAATGAGCAGTTCTTC.